This T cell receptor beta chain was obtained from a study of cytomegalovirus exposure and HLA in healthy donors. Concerning this clone: The antigen remains unidentified.

This PCR relied on a set of 60 Vbeta primers and 13 Jbeta primers. Only in-frame clones appear in the TCRdb table, and some are missing; sequencing was by immunoSEQ multiplex PCR. The table includes a few hundred thousand clones, about 93% detected once. Germline V gene data show CDR1 as KGHSH and CDR2 as LQKENI. V was cut by 0 bases and J by 4 bases, with 15 bases left in between. CDR3 length: 16 amino acids. General study results and limits: The classifier, whose performance was assessed in both the original and validation cohorts, reportedly diagnosed cytomegalovirus status with high specificity and sensitivity. TCR beta V- and J-gene trimming was later associated with a missense DCLRE1C variant. In terms of immune exposure information, only CMV serostatus was available.

Sequencing was performed on PBMCs. This clonotype was sampled from a girl between 2 and 10 years old in good health and CMV-seronegative. V and J are TRBV18 and TRBJ2-5; D is possibly TRBD1 (7 bases). The CDR3 bases are TGTGCCAGCTCACCACCGTGGCAGGGGGGAAGAGAGACCCAGTACTTC. Translating gives CASSPPWQGGRETQYF.